The clone carrying this TCR beta chain occurred many times. The target antigen is unknown. This sample is drawn from a study of regulatory T cells in long-lasting Graves disease. Overall study context: Newly diagnosed Graves' patients had taken antithyroid drugs under 3 months. Whole-study results and caveats: When disease was persistent, TRBV28, TRBJ1-2 and TRBJ2-5 were the favored segments.

The CDR3 consists of 16 residues. J lost 3 bases, V lost 3 bases, and 7 bases had no gene match. Germline values: CDR1 DFQATT, CDR2 SNEGSKA (reference sequence). Time point defined: newly diagnosed GD, antithyroid drugs for less than 3 months. RNA extracted from PBMCs served as the sequencing template. Construction of the TCR beta libraries employed iRepertoire HTBI primers in conjunction with Arm-PCR of CDR3 regions. MiXCR, run by TCRdb on the multiplex PCR reads, gives a single entry per CDR3 protein. The sample yields 250,000 to 400,000 distinct CDR3 sequences, approximately 20% seen once. This clonotype was sampled from a female donor with Graves disease. The chain employs TRBV20-1 and TRBJ2-1, with 11 bases matching TRBD2. The specimen comprised peripheral blood mononuclear cells (PBMCs), sampled at new diagnosis, from a patient treated with antithyroid drugs. CDR3 sequence (DNA): TGCAGTGCTAGGAGACCGGGACTAGCGGACTACAATGAGCAGTTCTTC. This sequence encodes CSARRPGLADYNEQFF.